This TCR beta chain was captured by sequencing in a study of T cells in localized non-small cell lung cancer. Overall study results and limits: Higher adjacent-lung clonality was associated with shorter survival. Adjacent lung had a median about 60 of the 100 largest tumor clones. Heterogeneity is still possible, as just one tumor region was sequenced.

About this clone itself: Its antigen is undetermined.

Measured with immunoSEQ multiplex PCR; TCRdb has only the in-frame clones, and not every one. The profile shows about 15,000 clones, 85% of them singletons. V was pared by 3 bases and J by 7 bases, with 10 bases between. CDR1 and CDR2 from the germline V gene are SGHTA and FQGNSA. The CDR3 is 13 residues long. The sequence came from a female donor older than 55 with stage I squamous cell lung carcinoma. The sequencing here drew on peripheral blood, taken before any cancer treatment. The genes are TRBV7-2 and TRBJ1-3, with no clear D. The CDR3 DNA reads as TGTGCCAGCAGCTTTCAAAGGAGTAACACCATATATTTT. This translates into CASSFQRSNTIYF.